This T cell receptor beta chain was sequenced during a study of CD8+ T cells in alopecia areata. Across the whole study: Donor skin was harvested from roughly 6-13-month-old C3H/HeJ mice with spontaneous alopecia and grafted onto roughly 6-10-week-old female C3H/HeJ recipients. Broader study findings: With patients, TCR sharing proved less clear than in mice, a difference possibly related to HLA. Affected lesional scalp, above all in alopecia totalis/universalis, was more clonal than normal scalp.

Extraction and reverse transcription of RNA yielded cDNA as the sequencing template. Repertoires were generated with immunoSEQ multiplex PCR, while TCRdb's copy carries only in-frame clones and drops some. This sample has 90,000 to 130,000 clones and no singletons, with about 19% in the ten largest. This clone was counted only a few times. Antigen unknown. Gene names and germline refer to mouse. The read ends 4 residues early relative to the CDR3; the germline J gene fills the gap. Germline V gene sequence: CDR1 GKSSPN, CDR2 SITVG. CDR3 length: 14 residues. The J gene is TRBJ1-4, the V gene TRBV31; 12 nucleotides line up with TRBD1. This sequence was found in a C3H/HeJ mouse with alopecia areata. The MHC haplotype of this mouse line is H2-k. Sequenced: lesional skin. The DNA read from the CDR3 is TGTGCCTGGAGGACGGGACAGGGGGCCGAA. This gives the protein CAWRTGQGAE. The whole CDR3 reads CAWRTGQGAERLFF.